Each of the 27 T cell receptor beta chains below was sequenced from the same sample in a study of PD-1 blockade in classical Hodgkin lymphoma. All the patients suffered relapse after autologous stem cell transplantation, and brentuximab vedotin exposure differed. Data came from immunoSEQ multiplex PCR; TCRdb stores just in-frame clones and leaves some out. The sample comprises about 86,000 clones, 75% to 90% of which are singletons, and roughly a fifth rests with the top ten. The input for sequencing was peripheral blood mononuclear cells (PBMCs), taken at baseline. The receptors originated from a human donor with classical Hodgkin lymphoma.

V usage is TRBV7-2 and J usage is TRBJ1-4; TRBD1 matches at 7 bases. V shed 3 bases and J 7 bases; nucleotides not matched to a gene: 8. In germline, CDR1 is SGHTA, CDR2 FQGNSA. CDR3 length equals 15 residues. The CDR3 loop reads CASSFGTGAPEKLFF. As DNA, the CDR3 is TGTGCCAGCAGCTTCGGAACAGGGGCGCCTGAAAAACTGTTTTTT.

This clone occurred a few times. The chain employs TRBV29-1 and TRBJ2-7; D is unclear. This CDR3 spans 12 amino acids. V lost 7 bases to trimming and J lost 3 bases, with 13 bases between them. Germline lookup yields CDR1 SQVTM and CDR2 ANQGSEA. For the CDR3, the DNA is TGCAGCGCCAAAACCCCCAACTACGAGCAGTACTTC. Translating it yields CSAKTPNYEQYF.

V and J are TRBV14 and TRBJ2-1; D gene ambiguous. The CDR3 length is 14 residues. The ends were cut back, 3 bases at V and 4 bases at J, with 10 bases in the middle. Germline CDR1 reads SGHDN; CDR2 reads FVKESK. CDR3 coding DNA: TGTGCCAGCAGCCAGAGTATGGTTTACAATGAGCAGTTCTTC. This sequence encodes CASSQSMVYNEQFF.

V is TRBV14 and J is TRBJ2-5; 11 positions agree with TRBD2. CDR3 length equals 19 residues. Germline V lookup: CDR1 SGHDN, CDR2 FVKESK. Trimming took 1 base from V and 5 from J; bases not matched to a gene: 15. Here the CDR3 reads CASSQGHVAGGPIGETQYF. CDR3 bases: TGTGCCAGCAGCCAAGGTCACGTAGCGGGAGGGCCGATCGGCGAGACCCAGTACTTC.

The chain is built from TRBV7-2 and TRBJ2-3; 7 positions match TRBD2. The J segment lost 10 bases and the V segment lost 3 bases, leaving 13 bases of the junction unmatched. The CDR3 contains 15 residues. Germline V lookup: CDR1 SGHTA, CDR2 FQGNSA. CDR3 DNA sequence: TGTGCCAGCAGCTTGAAAGCAGGTCGGGGGGTGGCGCAGTATTTT. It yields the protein CASSLKAGRGVAQYF.

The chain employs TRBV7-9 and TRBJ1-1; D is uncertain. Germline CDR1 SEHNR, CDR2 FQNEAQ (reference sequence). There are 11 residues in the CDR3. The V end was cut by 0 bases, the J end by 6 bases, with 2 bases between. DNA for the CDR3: TGTGCCAGCAGCTTAGCCCCTGAAGCTTTCTTT. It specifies CASSLAPEAFF.

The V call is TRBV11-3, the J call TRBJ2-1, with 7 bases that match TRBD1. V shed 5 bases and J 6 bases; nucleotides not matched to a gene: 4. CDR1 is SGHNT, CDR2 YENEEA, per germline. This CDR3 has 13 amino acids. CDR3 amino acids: CASSTRQGNEQFF. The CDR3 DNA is TGTGCCAGCAGCACCCGACAGGGCAATGAGCAGTTCTTC.

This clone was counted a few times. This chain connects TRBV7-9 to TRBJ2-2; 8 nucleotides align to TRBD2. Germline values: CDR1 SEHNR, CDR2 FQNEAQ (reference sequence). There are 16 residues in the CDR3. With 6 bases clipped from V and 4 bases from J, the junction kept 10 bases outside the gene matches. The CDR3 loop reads CASSPRISGSTGELFF. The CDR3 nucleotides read TGTGCCAGCAGTCCCCGGATCAGCGGGAGCACCGGGGAGCTGTTTTTT.

The CDR3: CASSRLQTSVFTDTQYF. CDR3 nucleotide sequence: TGCGCCAGCAGCCGCCTTCAGACTAGCGTTTTTACAGATACGCAGTATTTT. The chain combines TRBV4-1 with TRBJ2-3; 8 nucleotides align to TRBD2. Germline CDR1 MGHRA, CDR2 YSYEKL. The CDR3 contains 17 residues. Trimming at V came to 4 bases and at J to 3 bases, leaving 12 bases not matched to a gene.

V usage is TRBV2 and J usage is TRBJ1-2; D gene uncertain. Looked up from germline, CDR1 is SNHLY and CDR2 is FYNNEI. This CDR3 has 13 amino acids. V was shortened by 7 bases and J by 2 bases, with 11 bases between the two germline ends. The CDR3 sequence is CASNHQENYGYTF. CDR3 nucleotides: TGTGCCAGCAACCATCAGGAAAACTATGGCTACACCTTC.

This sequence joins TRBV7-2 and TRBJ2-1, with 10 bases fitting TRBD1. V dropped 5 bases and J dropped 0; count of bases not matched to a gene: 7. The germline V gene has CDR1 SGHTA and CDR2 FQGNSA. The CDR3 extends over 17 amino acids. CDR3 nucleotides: TGTGCCAGCAGCGCCCGACAGGGGGCGGCCTCCTACAATGAGCAGTTCTTC. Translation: CASSARQGAASYNEQFF.

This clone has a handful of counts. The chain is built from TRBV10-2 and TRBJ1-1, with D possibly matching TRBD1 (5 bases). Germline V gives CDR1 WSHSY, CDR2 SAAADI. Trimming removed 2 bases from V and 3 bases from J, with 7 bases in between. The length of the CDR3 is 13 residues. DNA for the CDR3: TGCGCCAGCAGTGAGACAGGCGACACTGAAGCTTTCTTT. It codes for CASSETGDTEAFF.

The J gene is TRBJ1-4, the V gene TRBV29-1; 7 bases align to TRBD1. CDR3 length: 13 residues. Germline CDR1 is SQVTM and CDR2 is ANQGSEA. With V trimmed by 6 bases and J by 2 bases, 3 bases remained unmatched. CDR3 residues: CSVGQATNEKLFF. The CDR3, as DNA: TGCAGCGTCGGACAGGCCACTAATGAAAAACTGTTTTTT.

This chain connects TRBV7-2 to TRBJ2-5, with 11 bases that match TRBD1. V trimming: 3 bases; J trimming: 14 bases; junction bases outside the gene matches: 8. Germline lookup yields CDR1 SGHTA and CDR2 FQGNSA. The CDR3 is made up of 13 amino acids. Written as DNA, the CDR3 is TGTGCCAGCAGCTTGTTGGGACAGGGGGGGCAATACTTC. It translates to CASSLLGQGGQYF.

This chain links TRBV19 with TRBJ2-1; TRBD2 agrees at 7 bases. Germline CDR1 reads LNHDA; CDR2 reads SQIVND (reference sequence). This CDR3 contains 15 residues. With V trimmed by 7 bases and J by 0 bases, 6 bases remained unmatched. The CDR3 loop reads CASTVGGNSYNEQFF. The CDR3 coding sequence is TGTGCCAGTACCGTCGGGGGGAACTCCTACAATGAGCAGTTCTTC. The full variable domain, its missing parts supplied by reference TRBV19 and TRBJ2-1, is DGGITQSPKYLFRKEGQNVTLSCEQNLNHDAMYWYRQDPGQGLRLIYYSQIVNDFQKGDIAEGYSVSREKKESFPLTVTSAQKNPTAFYLCASTVGGNSYNEQFFGPGTRLTVL.

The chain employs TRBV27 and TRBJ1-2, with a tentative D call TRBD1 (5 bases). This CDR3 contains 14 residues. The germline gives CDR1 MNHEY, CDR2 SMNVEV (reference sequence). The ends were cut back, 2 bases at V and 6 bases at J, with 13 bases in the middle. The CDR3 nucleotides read TGTGCCAGCAGTTTAGGCCCCTGGGGCAATGGCTACACCTTC. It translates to CASSLGPWGNGYTF.

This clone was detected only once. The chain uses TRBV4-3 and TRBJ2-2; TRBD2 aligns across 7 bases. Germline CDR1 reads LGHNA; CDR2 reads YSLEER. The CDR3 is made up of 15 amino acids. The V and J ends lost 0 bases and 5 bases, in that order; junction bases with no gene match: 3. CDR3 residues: CASSQDGLGTGELFF. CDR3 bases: TGCGCCAGCAGCCAAGACGGACTAGGTACCGGGGAGCTGTTTTTT.

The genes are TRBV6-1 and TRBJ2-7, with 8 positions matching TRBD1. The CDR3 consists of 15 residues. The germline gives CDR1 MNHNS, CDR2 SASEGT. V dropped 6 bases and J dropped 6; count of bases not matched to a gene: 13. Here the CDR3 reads CASRTKTGGSFEQYF. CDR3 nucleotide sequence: TGTGCCAGCAGAACCAAAACAGGGGGATCTTTCGAGCAGTACTTC.

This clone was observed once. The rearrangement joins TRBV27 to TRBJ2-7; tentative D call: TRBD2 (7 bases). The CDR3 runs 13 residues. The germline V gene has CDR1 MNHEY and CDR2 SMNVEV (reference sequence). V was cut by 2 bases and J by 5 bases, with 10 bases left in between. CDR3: CASSLRGANEQYF. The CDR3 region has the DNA TGTGCCAGCAGTTTACGGGGGGCAAACGAGCAGTACTTC.

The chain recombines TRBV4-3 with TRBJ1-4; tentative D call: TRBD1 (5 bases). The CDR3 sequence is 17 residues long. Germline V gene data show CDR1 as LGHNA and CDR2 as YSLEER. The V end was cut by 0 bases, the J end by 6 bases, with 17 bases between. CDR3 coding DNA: TGCGCCAGCAGCCAAGATTATAAGTGGCTAGGGGATGAAAAACTGTTTTTT. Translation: CASSQDYKWLGDEKLFF.

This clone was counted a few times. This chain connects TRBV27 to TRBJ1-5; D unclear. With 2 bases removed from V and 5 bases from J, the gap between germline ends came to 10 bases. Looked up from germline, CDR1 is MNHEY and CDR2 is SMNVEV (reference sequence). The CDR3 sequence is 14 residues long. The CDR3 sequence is CASSLSPGYQPQHF. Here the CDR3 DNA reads TGTGCCAGCAGTTTAAGCCCTGGCTATCAGCCCCAGCATTTT.

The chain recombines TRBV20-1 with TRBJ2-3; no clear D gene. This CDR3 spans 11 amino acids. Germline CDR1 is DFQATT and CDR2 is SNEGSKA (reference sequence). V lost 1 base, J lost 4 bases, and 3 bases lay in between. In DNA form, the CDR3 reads TGCAGTGCTAGAGCACCAGATACGCAGTATTTT. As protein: CSARAPDTQYF.

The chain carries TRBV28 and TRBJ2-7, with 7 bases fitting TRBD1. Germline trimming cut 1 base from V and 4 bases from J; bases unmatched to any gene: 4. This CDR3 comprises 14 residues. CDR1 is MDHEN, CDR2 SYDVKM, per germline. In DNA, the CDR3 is TGTGCCAGCAGTTTATCTGGACAGGTTTACGAGCAGTACTTC. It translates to CASSLSGQVYEQYF. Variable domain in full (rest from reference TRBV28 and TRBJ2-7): DVKVTQSSRYLVKRTGEKVFLECVQDMDHENMFWYRQDPGLGLRLIYFSYDVKMKEKGDIPEGYSVSREKKERFSLILESASTNQTSMYLCASSLSGQVYEQYFGPGTRLTVT.

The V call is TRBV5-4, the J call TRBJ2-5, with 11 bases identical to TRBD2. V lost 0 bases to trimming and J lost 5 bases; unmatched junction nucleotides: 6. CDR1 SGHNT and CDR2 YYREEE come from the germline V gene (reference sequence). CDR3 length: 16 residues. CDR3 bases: TGTGCCAGCAGCTTGGCCACTAGCGGGAGTAGGGAGACCCAGTACTTC. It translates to CASSLATSGSRETQYF.

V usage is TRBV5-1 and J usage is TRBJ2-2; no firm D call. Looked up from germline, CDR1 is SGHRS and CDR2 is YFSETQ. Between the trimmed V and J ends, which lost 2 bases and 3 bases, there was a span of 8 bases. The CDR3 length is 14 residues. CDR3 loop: CASSLKSDTGELFF. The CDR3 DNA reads TGCGCCAGCAGCTTAAAGTCCGACACCGGGGAGCTGTTTTTT.

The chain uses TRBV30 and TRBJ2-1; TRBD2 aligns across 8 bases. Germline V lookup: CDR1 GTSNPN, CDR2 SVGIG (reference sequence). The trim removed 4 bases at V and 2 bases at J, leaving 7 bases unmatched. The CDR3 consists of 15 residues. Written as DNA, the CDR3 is TGTGCCTGGATTCCTAGCGGGCCCCCCTACAATGAGCAGTTCTTC. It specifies CAWIPSGPPYNEQFF.

The CDR3 loop reads CASSSISGQGNTEAFF. Written as DNA, the CDR3 is TGTGCCAGCAGTTCAATTTCGGGACAGGGCAACACTGAAGCTTTCTTT. The chain joins TRBV27 to TRBJ1-1; TRBD1 agrees at 9 bases. CDR1 and CDR2 (germline): MNHEY, SMNVEV (reference sequence). CDR3 length: 16 amino acids. Trimming at V came to 4 bases and at J to 2 bases, leaving 8 bases not matched to a gene.